These T cell receptor beta chains were read from a single sample in a study of cytomegalovirus exposure and HLA in healthy donors. Repertoires were generated with immunoSEQ multiplex PCR, while TCRdb's copy carries only in-frame clones and drops some. Of some 120,000 clones in the sample, approximately 8.6% are singletons; the top ten hold approximately 6.6%. Sequencing input: PBMCs. The receptors were gathered from a woman aged 40 to 55 in good health and CMV-seropositive. Both conserved end residues are part of each CDR3. Each record gives: V gene, J gene, clone size, D gene, CDR3 DNA, CDR3 protein. D genes are given only for firm matches. Clone size is stated in some rows and not others, as once, few, many or a class when expanded.

V: TRBV18; J: TRBJ1-1; size: .; D: .; DNA: TGTGCCAGCTCACCGGGCAGAAACACTGAAGCTTTCTTT; CDR3: CASSPGRNTEAFF
V: TRBV19; J: TRBJ2-1; size: .; D: TRBD2; DNA: TGTGCCAGTAGAGCAAGTACTAGCGGCTCCAATGAGCAGTTCTTC; CDR3: CASRASTSGSNEQFF
V: TRBV4-1; J: TRBJ1-2; size: few; D: TRBD1; DNA: TGCGCCAGCAGCCAGTACCGGACAGGACCCTATGGCTACACCTTC; CDR3: CASSQYRTGPYGYTF
V: TRBV27; J: TRBJ1-4; size: few; D: .; DNA: TGTGCCAGCAGTTTTTCGGGGGAGAATGAAAAACTGTTTTTT; CDR3: CASSFSGENEKLFF
V: TRBV18; J: TRBJ2-7; size: few; D: TRBD1; DNA: TGTGCCAGCTCCCCGGGACAGGGCAAGGAGCAGTACTTC; CDR3: CASSPGQGKEQYF
V: TRBV2; J: TRBJ2-7; size: few; D: .; DNA: TGTGCCAGCAGTGAAGGGGTTCTAGCGAACGAGCAGTACTTC; CDR3: CASSEGVLANEQYF
V: TRBV19; J: TRBJ1-1; size: .; D: TRBD1; DNA: TGTGCCAGTACCTCGGACAGGACCAAAGCTTTCTTT; CDR3: CASTSDRTKAFF
V: TRBV4-2; J: TRBJ2-2; size: few; D: .; DNA: TGTGCCAGCAGCCGAGGGTTGGTAGGCACCGGGGAGCTGTTTTTT; CDR3: CASSRGLVGTGELFF
V: TRBV6-6; J: TRBJ2-7; size: .; D: .; DNA: TGTGCCAGCGGCGCCAGGACCTACGAGCAGTACTTC; CDR3: CASGARTYEQYF
V: TRBV7-8; J: TRBJ1-2; size: few; D: .; DNA: TGTGCCAGCAGCTTAGCCCCAGGCCTGAACTATGGCTACACCTTC; CDR3: CASSLAPGLNYGYTF
V: TRBV7-9; J: TRBJ2-6; size: .; D: .; DNA: TGTGCCAGCAGCTTAGCGCAGGGGTCTGGGGCCAACGTCCTGACTTTC; CDR3: CASSLAQGSGANVLTF
V: TRBV5-6; J: TRBJ1-2; size: few; D: .; DNA: TGTGCCAGCAGCTTACCTACGATTCGTTTAGCTAACTATGGCTACACCTTC; CDR3: CASSLPTIRLANYGYTF
V: TRBV7-9; J: TRBJ2-1; size: few; D: .; DNA: TGTGCCAGCAGCTTAGATGGCAGGGTAGGTGAGCAGTTCTTC; CDR3: CASSLDGRVGEQFF
V: TRBV2; J: TRBJ2-1; size: .; D: TRBD2; DNA: TGTGCCAGCAGTGAAGATAGCGGGGGGTACAATGAGCAGTTCTTC; CDR3: CASSEDSGGYNEQFF
V: TRBV5-1; J: TRBJ1-1; size: .; D: .; DNA: TGCGCCAGCAGCCCCTCATGGGCGAGCTTGAACACTGAAGCTTTCTTT; CDR3: CASSPSWASLNTEAFF
V: TRBV6-5; J: TRBJ1-4; size: few; D: TRBD1; DNA: TGTGCCAGCAGAAGGGACAGGGAAGGTGAAAAACTGTTTTTT; CDR3: CASRRDREGEKLFF
V: TRBV9; J: TRBJ2-5; size: few; D: .; DNA: TGTGCCAGCAGCGCGTATAAAGAGACCCAGTACTTC; CDR3: CASSAYKETQYF
V: TRBV5-1; J: TRBJ1-2; size: few; D: .; DNA: TGCGCCAGCAGCTTGGAACCGGGAAACGATGGCTACACCTTC; CDR3: CASSLEPGNDGYTF
V: TRBV5-4; J: TRBJ1-2; size: .; D: .; DNA: TGTGCCAGCAGCTTGGAACAGGGCGGGGGGTATGGCTACACCTTC; CDR3: CASSLEQGGGYGYTF
V: TRBV6-1; J: TRBJ1-5; size: .; D: .; DNA: TGTGCCAGCAGTGAAGTCAATGTCAATCAGCCCCAGCATTTT; CDR3: CASSEVNVNQPQHF
V: TRBV6-5; J: TRBJ2-5; size: few; D: .; DNA: TGTGCCAGCAGTTCCGGAGGGTCGTATTATAGGGAGACCCAGTACTTC; CDR3: CASSSGGSYYRETQYF
V: TRBV28; J: TRBJ1-5; size: .; D: .; DNA: TGTGCCAGCAGTCCGTCCGGGGTACTGATGTCCCGTAAGCCCCAGCATTTT; CDR3: CASSPSGVLMSRKPQHF